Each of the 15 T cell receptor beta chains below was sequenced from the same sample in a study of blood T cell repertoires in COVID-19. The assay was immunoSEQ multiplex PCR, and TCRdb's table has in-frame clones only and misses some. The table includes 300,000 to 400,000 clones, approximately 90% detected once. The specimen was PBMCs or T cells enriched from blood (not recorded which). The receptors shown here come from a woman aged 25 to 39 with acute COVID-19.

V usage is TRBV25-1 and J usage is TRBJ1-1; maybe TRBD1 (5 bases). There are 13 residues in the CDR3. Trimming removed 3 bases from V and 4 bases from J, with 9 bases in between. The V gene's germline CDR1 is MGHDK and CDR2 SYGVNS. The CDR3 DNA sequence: TGTGCCAGCAGTGACGGGGGGGGCACTGAAGCTTTCTTT. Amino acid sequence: CASSDGGGTEAFF.

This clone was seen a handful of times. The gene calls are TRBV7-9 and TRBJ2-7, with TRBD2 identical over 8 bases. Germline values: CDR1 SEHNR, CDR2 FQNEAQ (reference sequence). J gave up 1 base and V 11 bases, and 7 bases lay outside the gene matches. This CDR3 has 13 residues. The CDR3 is CASGSGASYEQYF. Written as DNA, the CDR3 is TGTGCCTCTGGTAGCGGGGCTTCCTACGAGCAGTACTTC. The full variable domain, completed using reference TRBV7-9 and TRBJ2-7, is DTGVSQNPRHKITKRGQNVTFRCDPISEHNRLYWYRQTLGQGPEFLTYFQNEAQLEKSRLLSDRFSAERPKGSFSTLEIQRTEQGDSAMYLCASGSGASYEQYFGPGTRLTVT.

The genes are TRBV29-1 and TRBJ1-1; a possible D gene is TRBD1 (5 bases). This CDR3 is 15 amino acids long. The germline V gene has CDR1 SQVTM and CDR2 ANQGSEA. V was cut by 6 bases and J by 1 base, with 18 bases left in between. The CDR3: CSVDQGTVGNTEAFF. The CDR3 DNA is TGCAGCGTAGACCAGGGTACGGTGGGGAACACTGAAGCTTTCTTT.

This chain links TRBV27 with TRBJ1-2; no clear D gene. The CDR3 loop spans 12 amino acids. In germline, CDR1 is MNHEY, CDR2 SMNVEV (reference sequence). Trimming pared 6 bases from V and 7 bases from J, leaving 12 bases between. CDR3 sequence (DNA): TGTGCCAGCAGCCCGAACGACTCTGGCTACACCTTC. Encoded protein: CASSPNDSGYTF.

The chain's CDR3 is CAWSGQGKGVWMNTEAFF. DNA for the CDR3: TGTGCCTGGAGCGGACAGGGGAAAGGCGTGTGGATGAACACTGAAGCTTTCTTT. The genes are TRBV30 and TRBJ1-1; the match to TRBD1 covers 9 bases. V dropped 3 bases and J dropped 0; count of bases not matched to a gene: 14. The CDR3 spans 18 residues. Germline V gives CDR1 GTSNPN, CDR2 SVGIG (reference sequence).

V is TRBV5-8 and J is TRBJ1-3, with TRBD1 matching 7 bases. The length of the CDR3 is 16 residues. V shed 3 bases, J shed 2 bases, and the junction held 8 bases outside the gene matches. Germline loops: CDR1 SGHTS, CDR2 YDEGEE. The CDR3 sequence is CASSSRQGAAGNTIYF. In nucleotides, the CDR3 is TGTGCCAGCAGCTCCCGACAGGGCGCAGCTGGAAACACCATATATTTT.

This CDR3 is CASSQEWLAGGLAKNIQYF. CDR3 nucleotide sequence: TGTGCCAGCAGCCAAGAATGGCTAGCGGGGGGGTTAGCCAAAAACATTCAGTACTTC. The rearrangement uses TRBV3-1 (or the pseudogene TRBV3-2) and TRBJ2-4; 12 nucleotides line up with TRBD2. The CDR3 covers 19 residues. J was trimmed by 0 bases and V by 0 bases; bases with no gene match: 6. Germline V lookup: CDR1 LGHDT, CDR2 YNNKEL (reference sequence).

The CDR3 nucleotides are TGTGCCAGCAGAGCGACAGGAAACTATGGCTACACCTTC. It is translated as CASRATGNYGYTF. This sequence joins TRBV6-5 and TRBJ1-2, with D possibly TRBD1 on 6 matching bases. V was pared by 6 bases and J by 2 bases, with 10 bases between. Germline CDR1 reads MNHEY; CDR2 reads SVGAGI. This CDR3 is built from 13 residues.

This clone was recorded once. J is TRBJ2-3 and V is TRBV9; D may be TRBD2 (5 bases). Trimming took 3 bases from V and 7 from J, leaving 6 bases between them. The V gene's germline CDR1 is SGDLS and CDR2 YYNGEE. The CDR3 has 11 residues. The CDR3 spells CASSGEYTQYF. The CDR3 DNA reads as TGTGCCAGCAGCGGGGAGTATACGCAGTATTTT.

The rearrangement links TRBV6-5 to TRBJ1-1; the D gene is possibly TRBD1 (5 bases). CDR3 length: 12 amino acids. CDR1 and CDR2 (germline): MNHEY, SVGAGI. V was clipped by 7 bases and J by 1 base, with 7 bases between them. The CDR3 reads CASNRKNTEAFF. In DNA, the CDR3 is TGTGCCAGCAACAGGAAGAACACTGAAGCTTTCTTT.

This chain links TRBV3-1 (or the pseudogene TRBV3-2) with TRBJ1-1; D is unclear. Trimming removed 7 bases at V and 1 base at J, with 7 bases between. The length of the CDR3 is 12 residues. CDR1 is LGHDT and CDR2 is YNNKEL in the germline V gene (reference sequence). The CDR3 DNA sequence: TGTGCCAGCAATGAGGGGAACACTGAAGCTTTCTTT. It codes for CASNEGNTEAFF.

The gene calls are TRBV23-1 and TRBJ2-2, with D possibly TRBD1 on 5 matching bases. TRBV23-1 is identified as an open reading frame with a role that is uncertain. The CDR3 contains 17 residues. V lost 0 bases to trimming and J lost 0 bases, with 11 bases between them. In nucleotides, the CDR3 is TGCGCCAGCAGTCAATCGTACGACAGACCGAACACCGGGGAGCTGTTTTTT. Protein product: CASSQSYDRPNTGELFF.

The CDR3 here is CASSLAGLAGLYEQFF. In nucleotides, the CDR3 is TGTGCCAGCAGCTTAGCTGGCCTAGCGGGACTGTATGAGCAGTTCTTC. V is TRBV7-8 and J is TRBJ2-1; TRBD2 aligns across 9 bases. The V gene end was trimmed by 0 bases and the J gene end by 8 bases; junction bases not matched to a gene: 8. This CDR3 comprises 16 residues. Germline CDR1 is SGHVS and CDR2 is FQNEAQ.

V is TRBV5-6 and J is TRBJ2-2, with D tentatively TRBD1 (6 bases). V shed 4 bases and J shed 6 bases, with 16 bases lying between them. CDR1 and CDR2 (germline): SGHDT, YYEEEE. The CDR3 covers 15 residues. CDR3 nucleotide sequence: TGTGCCAGCAGCGGGCCGGGACAAATGGCCGGGGAGCTGTTTTTT. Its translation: CASSGPGQMAGELFF.

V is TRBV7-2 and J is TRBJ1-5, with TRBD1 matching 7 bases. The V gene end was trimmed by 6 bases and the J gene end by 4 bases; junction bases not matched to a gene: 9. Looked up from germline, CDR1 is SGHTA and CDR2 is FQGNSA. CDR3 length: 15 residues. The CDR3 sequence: CASSPQGVLNQPQHF. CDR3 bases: TGTGCCAGCAGTCCGCAGGGGGTCCTTAATCAGCCCCAGCATTTT.